This TCR beta chain is from a study of Graves' ophthalmopathy and Graves' hyperthyroidism. The study's findings and limits: Sensitivity reached 87.88% and specificity over 65% for a 13-signature model separating ophthalmopathy from stable hyperthyroidism.

Ophthalmopathy in the donors was of moderate-to-severe activity, with CAS ≥3, NOSPECS ≥4 and duration under 3 months. The starting material, roughly 9.7 ml of fresh peripheral blood, provided the PBMCs. Germline loops: CDR1 MNHNS, CDR2 SASEGT. The J segment lost 3 bases and the V segment lost 6 bases, leaving 7 bases of the junction unmatched. This CDR3 contains 15 residues. This clonotype was observed at least ten times. Its antigen remains unknown. RNA transcripts provided the template for amplifying TCR beta CDR3 regions. Second-round multiplex PCR came after first-round RT-PCR with HTBI primers. TCRdb re-derived calls from the multiplex PCR reads in MiXCR, one entry per CDR3 protein. The table records over 150,000 distinct CDR3 sequences, over 35% of them present only once.

The TCR sequence derives from a woman aged 40 to 49 with Graves' ophthalmopathy. The sequenced sample consisted of peripheral blood. The V gene is TRBV6-1, the J gene TRBJ2-2; 7 nucleotides match TRBD2. The CDR3: CASSPVGGDTGELFF. In DNA form, the CDR3 reads TGTGCCAGCAGCCCCGTTGGGGGGGACACCGGGGAGCTGTTTTTT.